The clone carrying this T cell receptor (beta chain) has ten or more counts. These data are taken from a study of identical twins. Germline V lookup: CDR1 ENHRY, CDR2 SYGVKD. CDR3 length: 18 residues. Unmatched junction bases numbered 7, after V lost 5 bases and J lost 1 base. MiXCR, applied by TCRdb to the 5' RACE reads, yields one record per CDR3 protein. The data hold 420,000 or so distinct CDR3 sequences, with roughly 18% observed a single time. This chain connects TRBV10-3 to TRBJ2-1; 14 positions agree with TRBD2. The sequenced material came from naive T cells sorted from blood. The clonotype comes from a man between 45 and 60 years old in good health. CDR3 amino acids: CAISTGTSGRGSYNEQFF. The CDR3 nucleotides read TGTGCCATCAGTACCGGGACTAGCGGGAGAGGATCCTACAATGAGCAGTTCTTC.